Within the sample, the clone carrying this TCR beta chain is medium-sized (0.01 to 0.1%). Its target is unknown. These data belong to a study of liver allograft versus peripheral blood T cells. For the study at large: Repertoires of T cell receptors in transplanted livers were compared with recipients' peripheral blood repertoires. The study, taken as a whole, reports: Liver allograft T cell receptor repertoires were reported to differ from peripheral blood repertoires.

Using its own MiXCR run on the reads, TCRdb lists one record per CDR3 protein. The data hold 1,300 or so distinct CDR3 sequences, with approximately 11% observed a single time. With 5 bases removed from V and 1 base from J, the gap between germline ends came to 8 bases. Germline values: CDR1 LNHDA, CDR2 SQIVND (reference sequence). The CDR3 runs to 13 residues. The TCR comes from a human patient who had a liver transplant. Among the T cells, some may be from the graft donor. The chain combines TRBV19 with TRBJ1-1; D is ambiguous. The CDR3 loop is CASSVQRNTEAFF. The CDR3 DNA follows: TGTGCCAGTAGTGTTCAGAGGAACACTGAAGCTTTCTTT. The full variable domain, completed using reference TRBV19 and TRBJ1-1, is DGGITQSPKYLFRKEGQNVTLSCEQNLNHDAMYWYRQDPGQGLRLIYYSQIVNDFQKGDIAEGYSVSREKKESFPLTVTSAQKNPTAFYLCASSVQRNTEAFFGQGTRLTVV.